This T cell receptor (beta chain) was recovered during a study of T cells after posttransplantation cyclophosphamide. This clone was observed a few times. What it recognizes is unknown. This CDR3 has 15 residues. Germline V lookup: CDR1 SNHLY, CDR2 FYNNEI. The V gene lost 6 bases and the J gene lost 2 bases, with 17 bases spanning the gap. The assay was immunoSEQ multiplex PCR, and TCRdb's table has in-frame clones only and misses some. The sample consists of some 47,000 clones, 86% of them appearing once. Findings of the study overall: TRB clonality was highly associated with recipient CMV seropositivity and reactivation. Later blood repertoires were often dominated by clones from the donor CD8+ memory compartment.

The TCR sequence derives from a man aged 30 to 39 with a blood cancer, CMV-positive, and with a related stem cell donor. The chain has TRBV2 and TRBJ2-7; D may be TRBD1 (6 bases). Sequencing was performed on PBMCs. The CDR3 protein is CASRGTNRAPYEQYF. For the CDR3, the DNA is TGTGCCAGCAGGGGGACAAACAGGGCCCCCTACGAGCAGTACTTC.